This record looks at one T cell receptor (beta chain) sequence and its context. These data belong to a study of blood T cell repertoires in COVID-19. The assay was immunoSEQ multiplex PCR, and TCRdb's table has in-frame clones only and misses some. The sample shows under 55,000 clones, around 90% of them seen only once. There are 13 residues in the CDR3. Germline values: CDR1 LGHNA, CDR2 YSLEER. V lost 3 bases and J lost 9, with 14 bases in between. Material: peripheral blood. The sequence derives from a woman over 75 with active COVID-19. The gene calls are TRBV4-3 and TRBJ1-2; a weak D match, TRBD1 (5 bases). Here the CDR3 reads CASSHATGVSYTF. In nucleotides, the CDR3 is TGCGCCAGCAGCCATGCTACGGGGGTTAGCTACACCTTC.